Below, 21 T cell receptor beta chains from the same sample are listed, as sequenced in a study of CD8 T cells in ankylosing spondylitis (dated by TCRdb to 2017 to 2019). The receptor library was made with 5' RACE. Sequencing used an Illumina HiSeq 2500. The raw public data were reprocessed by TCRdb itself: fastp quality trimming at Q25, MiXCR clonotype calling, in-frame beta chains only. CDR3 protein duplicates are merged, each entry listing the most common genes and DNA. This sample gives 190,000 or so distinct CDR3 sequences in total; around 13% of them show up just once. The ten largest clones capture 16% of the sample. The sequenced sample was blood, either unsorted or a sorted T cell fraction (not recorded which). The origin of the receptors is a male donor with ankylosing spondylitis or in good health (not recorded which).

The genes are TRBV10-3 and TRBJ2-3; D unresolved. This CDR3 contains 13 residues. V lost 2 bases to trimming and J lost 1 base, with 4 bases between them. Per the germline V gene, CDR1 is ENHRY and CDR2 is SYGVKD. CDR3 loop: CAISEGRTDTQYF. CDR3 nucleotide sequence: TGTGCCATCAGTGAGGGACGCACAGATACGCAGTATTTT.

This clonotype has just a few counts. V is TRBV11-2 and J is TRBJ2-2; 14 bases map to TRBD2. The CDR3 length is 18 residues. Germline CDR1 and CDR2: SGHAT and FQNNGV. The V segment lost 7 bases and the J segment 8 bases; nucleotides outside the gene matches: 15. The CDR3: CASMGLAGAPSRVGELFF. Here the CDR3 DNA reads TGTGCCAGCATGGGACTAGCGGGAGCCCCTAGCCGGGTGGGGGAGCTGTTTTTT. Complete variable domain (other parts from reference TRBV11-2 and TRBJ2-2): EAGVAQSPRYKIIEKRQSVAFWCNPISGHATLYWYQQILGQGPKLLIQFQNNGVVDDSQLPKDRFSAERLKGVDSTLKIQPAKLEDSAVYLCASMGLAGAPSRVGELFFGEGSRLTVL.

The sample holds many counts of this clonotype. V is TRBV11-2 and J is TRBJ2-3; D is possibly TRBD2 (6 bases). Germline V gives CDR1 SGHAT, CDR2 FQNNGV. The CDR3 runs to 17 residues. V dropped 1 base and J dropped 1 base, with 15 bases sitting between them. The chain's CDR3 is CASSLVAGRVGTDTQYF. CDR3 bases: TGTGCCAGCAGCTTAGTGGCCGGGAGAGTAGGCACAGATACGCAGTATTTT.

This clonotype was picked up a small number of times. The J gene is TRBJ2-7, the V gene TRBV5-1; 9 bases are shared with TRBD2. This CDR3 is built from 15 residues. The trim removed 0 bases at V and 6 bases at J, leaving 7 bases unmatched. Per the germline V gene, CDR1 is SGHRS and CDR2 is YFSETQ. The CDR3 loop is CASSLVAGVIPEQYF. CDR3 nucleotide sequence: TGCGCCAGCAGCTTGGTAGCGGGAGTCATACCCGAGCAGTACTTC.

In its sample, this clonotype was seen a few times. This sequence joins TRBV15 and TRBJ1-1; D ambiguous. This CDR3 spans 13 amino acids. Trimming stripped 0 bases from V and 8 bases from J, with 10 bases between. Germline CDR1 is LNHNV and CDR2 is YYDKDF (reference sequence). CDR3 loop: CATSRDRVGEAFF. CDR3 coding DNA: TGTGCCACCAGCAGAGATCGGGTAGGCGAAGCTTTCTTT.

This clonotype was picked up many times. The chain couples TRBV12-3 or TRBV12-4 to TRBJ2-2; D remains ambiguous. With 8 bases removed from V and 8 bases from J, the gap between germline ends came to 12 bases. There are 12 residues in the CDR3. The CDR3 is CASLARWGELFF. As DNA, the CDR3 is TGTGCCAGCCTGGCCCGGTGGGGGGAGCTGTTTTTT.

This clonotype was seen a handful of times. CDR3: CASSLVWERPYEQYF. CDR3 in DNA: TGCGCCAGCAGCTTGGTCTGGGAGAGACCCTACGAGCAGTACTTC. The gene calls are TRBV5-1 and TRBJ2-7; weak D call: TRBD2 (5 bases). Trimming pared 0 bases from V and 2 bases from J, leaving 12 bases between. Germline-derived CDR1 and CDR2 are SGHRS and YFSETQ. The CDR3 extends over 15 amino acids.

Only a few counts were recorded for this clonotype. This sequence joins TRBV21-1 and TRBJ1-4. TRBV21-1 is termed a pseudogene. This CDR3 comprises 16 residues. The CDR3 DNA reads TGTGCCAGCAGCAACCCGCCGGGCCTCGAAAGGGAAAAACTGTTTTTT. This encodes CASSNPPGLEREKLFF.

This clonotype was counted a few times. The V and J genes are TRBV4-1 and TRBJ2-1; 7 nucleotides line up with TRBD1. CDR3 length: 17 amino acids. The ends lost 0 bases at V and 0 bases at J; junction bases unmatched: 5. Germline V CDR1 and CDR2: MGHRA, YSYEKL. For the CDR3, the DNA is TGCGCCAGCAGCCAAGACGGACAGGCCAGCTCCTACAATGAGCAGTTCTTC. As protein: CASSQDGQASSYNEQFF.

The CDR3 nucleotides are TGTGCCTGGAGTCTAACCTACGAGCAGTACTTC. It codes for CAWSLTYEQYF. The V gene is TRBV30, the J gene TRBJ2-7; D call uncertain. CDR1 is GTSNPN, CDR2 SVGIG, per germline (reference sequence). The V end lost 2 bases, the J end lost 2 bases, and 4 bases lay between the germline ends. CDR3 length equals 11 residues.

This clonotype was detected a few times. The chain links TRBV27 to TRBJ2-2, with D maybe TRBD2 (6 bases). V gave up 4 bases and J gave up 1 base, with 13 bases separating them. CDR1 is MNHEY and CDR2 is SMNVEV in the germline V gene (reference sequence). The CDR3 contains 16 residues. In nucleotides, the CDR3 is TGTGCCAGCAGTTCAAAGGAGGGGATGAACACCGGGGAGCTGTTTTTT. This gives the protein CASSSKEGMNTGELFF.

In DNA form, the CDR3 reads TGCGCCAGCAGCCAGCAGGGGAACACCGGGGAGCTGTTTTTT. Its translation: CASSQQGNTGELFF. The chain is built from TRBV5-1 and TRBJ2-2; D perhaps matches TRBD1 (5 bases). Germline assignment: CDR1 SGHRS and CDR2 YFSETQ. This CDR3 is 14 amino acids long. The germline V and J ends were trimmed by 4 bases and 1 base, with 8 bases remaining between them.

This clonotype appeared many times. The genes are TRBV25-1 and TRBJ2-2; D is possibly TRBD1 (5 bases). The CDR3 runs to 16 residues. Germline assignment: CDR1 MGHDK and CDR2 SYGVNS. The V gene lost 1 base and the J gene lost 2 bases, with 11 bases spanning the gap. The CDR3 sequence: CASSEWGRSNTGELFF. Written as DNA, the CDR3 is TGTGCCAGCAGTGAATGGGGCAGATCAAACACCGGGGAGCTGTTTTTT.

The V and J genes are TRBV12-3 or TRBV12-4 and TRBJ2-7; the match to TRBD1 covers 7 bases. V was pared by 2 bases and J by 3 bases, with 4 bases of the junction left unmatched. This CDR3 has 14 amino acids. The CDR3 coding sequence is TGTGCCAGCAGTTTATGGTCAGGGGGCTACGAGCAGTACTTC. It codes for CASSLWSGGYEQYF.

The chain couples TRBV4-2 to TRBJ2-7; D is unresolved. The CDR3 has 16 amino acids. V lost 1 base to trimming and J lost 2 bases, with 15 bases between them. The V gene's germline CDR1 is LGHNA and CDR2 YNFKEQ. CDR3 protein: CASSQVDTSPPYEQYF. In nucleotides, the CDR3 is TGTGCCAGCAGCCAAGTAGACACTTCCCCTCCCTACGAGCAGTACTTC.

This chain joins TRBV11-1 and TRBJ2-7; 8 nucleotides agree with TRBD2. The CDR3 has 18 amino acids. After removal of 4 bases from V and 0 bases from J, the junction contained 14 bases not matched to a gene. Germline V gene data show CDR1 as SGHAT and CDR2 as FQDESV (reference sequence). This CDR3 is CASSSPLAGLAHSYEQYF. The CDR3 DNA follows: TGTGCCAGCAGCTCGCCCCTCGCAGGACTAGCCCACTCCTACGAGCAGTACTTC.

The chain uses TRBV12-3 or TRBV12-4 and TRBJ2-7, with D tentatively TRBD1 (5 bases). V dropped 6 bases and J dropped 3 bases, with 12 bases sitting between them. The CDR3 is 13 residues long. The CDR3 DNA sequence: TGTGCCAGCAGCCCTAAGGGGTTCTACGAGCAGTACTTC. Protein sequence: CASSPKGFYEQYF.

CDR3 residues: CASSQEASGRSYEQYF. The DNA for the CDR3 is TGTGCCAGCAGCCAAGAGGCCAGCGGGAGGTCGTACGAGCAGTACTTC. V gene TRBV4-2 combines with J gene TRBJ2-7, with 9 bases matching TRBD2. V was pared by 0 bases and J by 4 bases, with 7 bases of the junction left unmatched. CDR1 and CDR2 from the germline V gene are LGHNA and YNFKEQ. This CDR3 is 16 amino acids long.

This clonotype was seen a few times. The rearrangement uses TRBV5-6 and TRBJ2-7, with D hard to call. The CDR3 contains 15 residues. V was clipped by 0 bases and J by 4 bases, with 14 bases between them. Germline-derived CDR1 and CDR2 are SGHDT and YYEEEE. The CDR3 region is CASSLEFRAAYEQYF. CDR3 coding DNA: TGTGCCAGCAGCTTGGAGTTTAGGGCAGCATACGAGCAGTACTTC.

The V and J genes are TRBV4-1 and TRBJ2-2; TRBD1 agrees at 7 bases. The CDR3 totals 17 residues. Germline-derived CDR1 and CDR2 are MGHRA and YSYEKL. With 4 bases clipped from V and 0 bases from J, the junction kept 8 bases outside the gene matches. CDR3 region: CASSLDPGTANTGELFF. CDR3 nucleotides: TGCGCCAGCAGCCTTGACCCCGGGACAGCGAACACCGGGGAGCTGTTTTTT.

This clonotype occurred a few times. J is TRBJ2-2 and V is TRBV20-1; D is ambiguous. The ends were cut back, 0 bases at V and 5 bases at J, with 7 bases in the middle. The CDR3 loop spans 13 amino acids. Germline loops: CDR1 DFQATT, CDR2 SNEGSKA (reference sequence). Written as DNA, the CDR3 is TGCAGTGCTAGAGATCGATCGACCGGGGAGCTGTTTTTT. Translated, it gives CSARDRSTGELFF.